These T cell receptor beta chains were read from a single sample in a study of cytomegalovirus exposure and HLA in healthy donors. The protocol was immunoSEQ multiplex PCR, while the TCRdb copy is restricted to in-frame clones and leaves out a portion. The sample contains under 250,000 clones, around 80% of which appear only once. The sequenced sample consisted of PBMCs. The receptors here all came from a woman aged 30 to 39 in good health and CMV-seronegative. The CDR3 runs from the conserved cysteine through the conserved F or W. Fields, in order: D gene, J gene, V gene, clone size, CDR3 protein, CDR3 DNA. A D gene is named only where the DNA matches it firmly. Clone size, where shown, is once, few, many, or a class for clones that have expanded.

D: TRBD2; J: TRBJ2-1; V: TRBV4-1; size: .; CDR3: CASSRLAVLSEQFF; DNA: TGCGCCAGCAGCCGACTAGCGGTTTTGAGTGAGCAGTTCTTC
D: .; J: TRBJ2-3; V: TRBV2; size: .; CDR3: CASRDQGLSTDTQYF; DNA: TGTGCCAGCAGGGACCAGGGACTGAGCACAGATACGCAGTATTTT
D: TRBD1; J: TRBJ2-2; V: TRBV6-5; size: .; CDR3: CASTEQGAMGELFF; DNA: TGTGCCAGCACCGAACAGGGGGCGATGGGGGAGCTGTTTTTT
D: .; J: TRBJ2-5; V: TRBV5-8; size: once; CDR3: CASNRLGETQYF; DNA: TGTGCCAGCAACCGCCTCGGGGAGACCCAGTACTTC
D: TRBD1; J: TRBJ1-5; V: TRBV7-6; size: .; CDR3: CASSKTGGDQPQHF; DNA: TGTGCCAGCAGCAAGACAGGGGGCGACCAGCCCCAGCATTTT
D: .; J: TRBJ2-2; V: TRBV18; size: .; CDR3: CASSPREDATGELFF; DNA: TGTGCCAGCTCACCCAGAGAGGATGCGACCGGGGAGCTGTTTTTT
D: .; J: TRBJ2-7; V: TRBV12-1; size: .; CDR3: CASSLYPGQITYEQYF; DNA: TGTGCCAGCAGCCTATACCCGGGACAGATTACCTACGAGCAGTACTTC
D: .; J: TRBJ1-5; V: TRBV18; size: .; CDR3: CASSPRQEYQPQHF; DNA: TGTGCCAGCTCACCTCGACAGGAGTATCAGCCCCAGCATTTT
D: .; J: TRBJ2-2; V: TRBV11-2; size: .; CDR3: CASSRREGGELFF; DNA: TGTGCCAGCAGCCGCAGGGAAGGCGGGGAGCTGTTTTTT
D: TRBD1; J: TRBJ1-5; V: TRBV5-6; size: .; CDR3: CASSLGQGSQPQHF; DNA: TGTGCCAGCAGCTTGGGACAGGGGAGTCAGCCCCAGCATTTT
D: .; J: TRBJ1-4; V: TRBV6-5; size: .; CDR3: CASSYSHPLREKLFF; DNA: TGTGCCAGCAGTTACTCCCACCCGTTGAGAGAAAAACTGTTTTTT
D: TRBD1; J: TRBJ1-4; V: TRBV28; size: .; CDR3: CASNTQGARGEKLFF; DNA: TGTGCCAGCAACACACAGGGGGCGCGAGGAGAAAAACTGTTTTTT
D: .; J: TRBJ2-7; V: TRBV28; size: .; CDR3: CASRAQGLLRGSYEQYF; DNA: TGTGCCAGCAGAGCACAGGGCCTTCTTAGGGGTTCCTACGAGCAGTACTTC
D: TRBD2; J: TRBJ2-1; V: TRBV4-1; size: .; CDR3: CASSHAGGPVNEQFF; DNA: TGCGCCAGCAGCCACGCGGGGGGGCCAGTCAATGAGCAGTTCTTC
D: TRBD1; J: TRBJ1-5; V: TRBV4-1; size: .; CDR3: CASSQEPRALTGADQPQHF; DNA: TGCGCCAGCAGCCAAGAACCAAGGGCCCTGACAGGGGCCGATCAGCCCCAGCATTTT
D: TRBD1; J: TRBJ2-7; V: TRBV30; size: .; CDR3: CAWKGTGIGTSYEQYF; DNA: TGTGCCTGGAAGGGGACAGGGATTGGGACCTCCTACGAGCAGTACTTC
D: .; J: TRBJ2-7; V: TRBV11-2; size: .; CDR3: CASSLDVGVGYEQYF; DNA: TGTGCCAGCAGCTTAGATGTAGGGGTGGGCTACGAGCAGTACTTC
D: TRBD1; J: TRBJ1-3; V: TRBV2; size: .; CDR3: CASSEAPWTGDGNTIYF; DNA: TGTGCCAGCAGTGAAGCGCCTTGGACAGGGGATGGAAACACCATATATTTT
D: .; J: TRBJ1-1; V: TRBV6-5; size: .; CDR3: CASSYYSAGLDTEAFF; DNA: TGTGCCAGCAGTTACTACTCTGCGGGACTCGACACTGAAGCTTTCTTT
D: .; J: TRBJ2-7; V: TRBV9; size: .; CDR3: CASSVGTSTYEQYF; DNA: TGTGCCAGCAGCGTAGGGACTTCGACCTACGAGCAGTACTTC
D: .; J: TRBJ1-5; V: TRBV19; size: few; CDR3: CASSIERVQPQHF; DNA: TGTGCCAGTAGTATAGAGAGGGTTCAGCCCCAGCATTTT
D: TRBD2; J: TRBJ2-3; V: TRBV6-6; size: .; CDR3: CASSYFGLADTDTQYF; DNA: TGTGCCAGCAGTTACTTCGGACTAGCAGACACAGATACGCAGTATTTT
D: .; J: TRBJ1-3; V: TRBV4-1; size: .; CDR3: CASSQDTGTGNTIYF; DNA: TGCGCCAGCAGCCAAGACACAGGGACTGGAAACACCATATATTTT
D: .; J: TRBJ2-3; V: TRBV7-9; size: .; CDR3: CASSRSTGLGTDTQYF; DNA: TGTGCCAGCAGCCGTTCCACAGGGCTCGGCACAGATACGCAGTATTTT
D: .; J: TRBJ1-2; V: TRBV6-6; size: .; CDR3: CASSGLKQANYGYTF; DNA: TGTGCCAGCAGCGGACTCAAGCAAGCTAACTATGGCTACACCTTC
D: .; J: TRBJ2-5; V: TRBV2; size: .; CDR3: CASSEWWAQETQYF; DNA: TGTGCCAGCAGTGAATGGTGGGCCCAAGAGACCCAGTACTTC
D: TRBD2; J: TRBJ2-2; V: TRBV5-1; size: once; CDR3: CASSLVGGSIAGELFF; DNA: TGCGCCAGCAGCTTGGTTGGCGGGAGTATCGCCGGGGAGCTGTTTTTT
D: .; J: TRBJ2-3; V: TRBV19; size: .; CDR3: CASSTSMTGRLGTDTQYF; DNA: TGTGCCAGTAGTACATCCATGACGGGAAGACTAGGCACAGATACGCAGTATTTT
D: .; J: TRBJ2-7; V: TRBV5-4; size: .; CDR3: CASSLLQGPYEQYF; DNA: TGTGCCAGCAGCTTGCTACAGGGACCCTACGAGCAGTACTTC
D: TRBD1; J: TRBJ2-7; V: TRBV7-3; size: once; CDR3: CASSLTGDYEQYF; DNA: TGTGCCAGCAGCTTGACAGGGGATTACGAGCAGTACTTC
D: .; J: TRBJ1-1; V: TRBV28; size: .; CDR3: CASSPSSTVNTEAFF; DNA: TGTGCCAGCAGTCCATCCTCGACAGTGAACACTGAAGCTTTCTTT
D: .; J: TRBJ2-3; V: TRBV30; size: .; CDR3: CAWSSGSFTDTQYF; DNA: TGTGCCTGGAGTAGCGGTTCTTTCACAGATACGCAGTATTTT
D: .; J: TRBJ1-1; V: TRBV6-1; size: .; CDR3: CANKRVLNTEAFF; DNA: TGTGCCAACAAACGGGTTCTGAACACTGAAGCTTTCTTT
D: TRBD2; J: TRBJ2-3; V: TRBV2; size: .; CDR3: CASKKQRGSTDTQYF; DNA: TGTGCCAGCAAGAAGCAGCGGGGCTCCACAGATACGCAGTATTTT
D: TRBD2; J: TRBJ2-1; V: TRBV6-5; size: once; CDR3: CASSRLAGSNEQFF; DNA: TGTGCCAGCAGTCGCCTAGCGGGGAGCAATGAGCAGTTCTTC
D: TRBD2; J: TRBJ2-7; V: TRBV15; size: .; CDR3: CATSRLLAGSSYEQYF; DNA: TGTGCCACCAGCAGACTTTTAGCGGGGAGCTCCTACGAGCAGTACTTC
D: TRBD1; J: TRBJ1-2; V: TRBV29-1; size: once; CDR3: CALTGTGIYGYTF; DNA: TGCGCCCTCACCGGGACAGGGATCTATGGCTACACCTTC
D: TRBD1; J: TRBJ1-5; V: TRBV4-2; size: .; CDR3: CASSQGQGSGNQPQHF; DNA: TGTGCCAGCAGCCAGGGACAGGGATCGGGCAATCAGCCCCAGCATTTT
D: TRBD1; J: TRBJ1-3; V: TRBV5-1; size: .; CDR3: CASSAGTVGDTIYF; DNA: TGCGCCAGCAGCGCCGGGACAGTAGGAGACACCATATATTTT
D: .; J: TRBJ1-2; V: TRBV4-1; size: .; CDR3: CASSLQEEGSYGYTF; DNA: TGCGCCAGCAGCCTCCAGGAAGAAGGGAGCTATGGCTACACCTTC
D: TRBD1; J: TRBJ1-2; V: TRBV7-8; size: .; CDR3: CASSLGYGQGAGVRGYTF; DNA: TGTGCCAGCAGCTTAGGTTATGGACAGGGGGCCGGAGTTAGAGGCTACACCTTC